Following are 5 T cell receptor beta chains from one sample sequenced in a study of response to subunit inactivated influenza vaccine. MiXCR was run by TCRdb on the RT-PCR reads, yielding one entry per CDR3 protein. The sample holds over 650,000 distinct CDR3 sequences; approximately 17% are singletons and the top ten take approximately 11%. The sample in question was PBMCs from blood, obtained approximately 5 days after vaccination. These receptors were collected from a man aged 50 or older who received an inactivated influenza vaccine.

This clonotype occurred a few times. This chain connects TRBV7-2 to TRBJ2-7; 7 nucleotides agree with TRBD1. V gave up 3 bases and J gave up 3 bases; unmatched junction bases: 5. The germline gives CDR1 SGHTA, CDR2 FQGNSA. This CDR3 region has 14 residues. CDR3 sequence: CASSLFQGDYEQYF. DNA for the CDR3: TGTGCCAGCAGCTTGTTCCAGGGGGACTACGAGCAGTACTTC. The entire variable domain, with the rest obtained from reference TRBV7-2 and TRBJ2-7, is as follows: GAGVSQSPSNKVTEKGKDVELRCDPISGHTALYWYRQSLGQGLEFLIYFQGNSAPDKSGLPSDRFSAERTGGSVSTLTIQRTQQEDSAVYLCASSLFQGDYEQYFGPGTRLTVT.

The rearrangement uses TRBV28 and TRBJ1-1; tentative D call: TRBD1 (6 bases). The CDR3 runs 14 residues. The germline V gene encodes CDR1 MDHEN and CDR2 SYDVKM. V was trimmed by 6 bases and J by 0 bases, leaving 11 bases between them. CDR3 amino acids: CASRAGHLNTEAFF. CDR3 DNA: TGTGCCAGCAGGGCGGGACACCTGAACACTGAAGCTTTCTTT.

The chain links TRBV20-1 to TRBJ2-5, with 14 bases aligning to TRBD2. Looked up from germline, CDR1 is DFQATT and CDR2 is SNEGSKA (reference sequence). CDR3 length: 15 residues. With 3 bases clipped from V and 5 bases from J, the junction kept 5 bases outside the gene matches. CDR3 bases: TGCAGTGCTAGGTGGACTAGCGGGAGGTCGGAGACCCAGTACTTC. Amino acids: CSARWTSGRSETQYF.

The chain joins TRBV7-2 to TRBJ2-7; TRBD2 might be the D (6 bases). The CDR3 has 15 amino acids. Germline V gene sequence: CDR1 SGHTA, CDR2 FQGNSA. The ends were cut back, 5 bases at V and 0 bases at J, with 14 bases in the middle. The CDR3 DNA reads TGTGCCAGCAGCCCCTTCCGGGAGCGCTCCTACGAGCAGTACTTC. It translates to CASSPFRERSYEQYF.

This clonotype has just a few counts. The V and J genes are TRBV6-1 and TRBJ2-3; tentatively, D is TRBD1 (5 bases). V was clipped by 10 bases and J by 0 bases, with 14 bases between them. The germline CDR1 and CDR2 sequences are MNHNS and SASEGT. The CDR3 has 14 amino acids. CDR3 coding DNA: TGTGCCACCATACGGCAGGGAAGCACAGATACGCAGTATTTT. Translated: CATIRQGSTDTQYF.